Each of the 6 T cell receptor beta chains below was sequenced from the same sample in a study of vaccination and CD4 T cells after COVID-19. These TCRs' antigens remain unknown. Sequencing of DNA taken from cultured CD4+ T cells relied on the Oncomine TCR Beta short-read assay. Via MiXCR, TCRdb re-called the PCR reads, giving one row per CDR3 protein. This sample has some 24,000 distinct CDR3 sequences, with approximately 28% found just once. Time point of the sample: late sampling 161 to 241 days after vaccination in three convalescent patients. Treatment meaning: roughly nine-day PBMC culture with coronavirus spike peptide pools or control peptides (ViraFEST assay). Source: CD4+ T cells from blood, cultured in vitro, taken about 7 months after SARS-CoV-2 vaccination. The receptor set was obtained from a human donor who had recovered from COVID-19.

As for this clonotype: A much bigger clone sits one base away, suggesting this may be a read error. J is TRBJ1-2 and V is TRBV20-1; perhaps TRBD1 as D (5 bases). Germline lookup yields CDR1 DFQATT and CDR2 SNEGSKA (reference sequence). V lost 1 base, J lost 5 bases, and 14 bases lay in between. There are 14 residues in the CDR3. CDR3 region: CSARVRDGGYGYTF. The DNA for the CDR3 is TGCAGTGCTAGAGTAAGGGACGGGGGGTATGGCTACACCTTC.

This clonotype was seen more than once but under ten times. V and J are TRBV20-1 and TRBJ2-1, with D perhaps TRBD2 (6 bases). The CDR3 is 15 amino acids. Germline V gene data show CDR1 as DFQATT and CDR2 as SNEGSKA (reference sequence). V gave up 0 bases and J gave up 6 bases, with 15 bases separating them. In DNA form, the CDR3 reads TGCAGTGCTAGAGATCTAACCGGGACTCTCAATGAGCAGTTCTTC. Translation: CSARDLTGTLNEQFF.

In its sample, this clonotype ranks as medium-sized. This chain links TRBV15 with TRBJ1-6; D is unresolved. CDR3 length: 12 residues. CDR1 is LNHNV and CDR2 is YYDKDF in the germline V gene (reference sequence). V was shortened by 5 bases and J by 12 bases, with 11 bases between the two germline ends. This CDR3 reads CATSSREGPLHF. CDR3 DNA: TGTGCCACCAGCTCCCGGGAGGGACCCCTCCACTTT.

The rearrangement uses TRBV6-5 and TRBJ2-7; D is undetermined. Germline V gives CDR1 MNHEY, CDR2 SVGAGI. V lost 4 bases to trimming and J lost 10 bases, with 11 bases between them. This CDR3 is 11 amino acids long. As DNA, the CDR3 is TGTGCCAGCAGTTCGGAAGTACGTCAGTACTTC. Amino acid sequence: CASSSEVRQYF.

Here the CDR3 reads CATSDGVRQFTDTQYF. In DNA, the CDR3 is TGTGCCACCAGTGATGGCGTTCGCCAGTTCACAGATACGCAGTATTTT. The chain carries TRBV24-1 and TRBJ2-3; no reliable D call. The length of the CDR3 is 16 residues. V lost 3 bases, J lost 2 bases, and 14 bases lay in between. Germline CDR1 is KGHDR and CDR2 is SFDVKD.

This clonotype came up a few times. The gene calls are TRBV28 and TRBJ2-3; D is possibly TRBD2 (6 bases). Trimming pared 5 bases from V and 0 bases from J, leaving 9 bases between. CDR1 is MDHEN and CDR2 is SYDVKM in the germline V gene. This CDR3 spans 14 amino acids. CDR3 DNA sequence: TGTGCCAGCAGTCCAGGGACTAGCACAGATACGCAGTATTTT. Residues: CASSPGTSTDTQYF.